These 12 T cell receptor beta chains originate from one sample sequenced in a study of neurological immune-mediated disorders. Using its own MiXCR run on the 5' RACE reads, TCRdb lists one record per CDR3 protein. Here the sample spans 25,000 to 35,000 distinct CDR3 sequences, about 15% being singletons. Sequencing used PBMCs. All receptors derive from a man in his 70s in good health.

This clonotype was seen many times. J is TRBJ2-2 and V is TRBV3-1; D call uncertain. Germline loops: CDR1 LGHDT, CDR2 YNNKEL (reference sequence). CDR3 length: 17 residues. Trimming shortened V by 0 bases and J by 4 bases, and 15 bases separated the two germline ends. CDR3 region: CASSQDRRLTGTGELFF. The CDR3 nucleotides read TGTGCCAGCAGCCAAGATCGCAGGCTTACGGGCACCGGGGAGCTGTTTTTT.

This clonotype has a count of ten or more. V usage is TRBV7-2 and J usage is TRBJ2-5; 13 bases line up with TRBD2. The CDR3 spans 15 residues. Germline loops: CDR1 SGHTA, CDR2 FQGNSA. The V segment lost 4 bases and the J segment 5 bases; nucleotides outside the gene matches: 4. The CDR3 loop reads CASSWGLAGKETQYF. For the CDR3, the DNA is TGTGCCAGCAGCTGGGGACTAGCGGGGAAGGAGACCCAGTACTTC.

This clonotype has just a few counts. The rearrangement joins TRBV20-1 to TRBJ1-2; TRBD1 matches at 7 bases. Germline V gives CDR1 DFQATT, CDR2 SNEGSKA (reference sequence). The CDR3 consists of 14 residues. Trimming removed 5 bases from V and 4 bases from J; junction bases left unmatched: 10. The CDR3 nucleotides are TGCAGTGCTTATAAAGGGGGCGCCGGCTATGGCTACACCTTC. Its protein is CSAYKGGAGYGYTF.

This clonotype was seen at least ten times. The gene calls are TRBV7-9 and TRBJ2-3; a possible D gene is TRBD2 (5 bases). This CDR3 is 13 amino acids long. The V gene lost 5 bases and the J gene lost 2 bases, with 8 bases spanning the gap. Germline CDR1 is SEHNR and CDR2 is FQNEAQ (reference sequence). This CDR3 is CASSLRDTDTQYF. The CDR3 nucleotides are TGTGCCAGCAGCCTCCGGGACACAGATACGCAGTATTTT.

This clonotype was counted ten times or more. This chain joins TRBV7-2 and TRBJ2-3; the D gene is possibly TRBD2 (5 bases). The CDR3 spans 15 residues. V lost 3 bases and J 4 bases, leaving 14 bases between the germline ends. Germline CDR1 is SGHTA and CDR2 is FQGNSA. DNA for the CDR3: TGTGCCAGCAGCTTTCAACTAGAGTCCGCAGATACGCAGTATTTT. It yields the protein CASSFQLESADTQYF.

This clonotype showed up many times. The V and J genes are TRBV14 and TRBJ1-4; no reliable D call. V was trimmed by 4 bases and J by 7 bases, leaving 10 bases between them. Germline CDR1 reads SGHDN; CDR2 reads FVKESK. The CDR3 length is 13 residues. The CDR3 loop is CASSRGRGEKLFF. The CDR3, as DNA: TGTGCCAGCAGCCGCGGGCGCGGTGAAAAACTGTTTTTT.

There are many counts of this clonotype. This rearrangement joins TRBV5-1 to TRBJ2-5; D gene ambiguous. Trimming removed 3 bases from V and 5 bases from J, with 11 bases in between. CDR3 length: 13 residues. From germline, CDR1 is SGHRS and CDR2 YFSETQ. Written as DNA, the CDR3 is TGCGCCAGCAGCTCCCTAGGTGGGGAGACCCAGTACTTC. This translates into CASSSLGGETQYF.

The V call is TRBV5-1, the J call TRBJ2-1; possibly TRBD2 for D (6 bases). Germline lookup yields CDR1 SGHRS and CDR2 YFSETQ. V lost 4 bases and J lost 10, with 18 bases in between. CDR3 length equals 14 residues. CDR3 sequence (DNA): TGCGCCAGCAGCCTGACTAGAAGATCGAGCGAGCAGTTCTTC. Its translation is CASSLTRRSSEQFF.

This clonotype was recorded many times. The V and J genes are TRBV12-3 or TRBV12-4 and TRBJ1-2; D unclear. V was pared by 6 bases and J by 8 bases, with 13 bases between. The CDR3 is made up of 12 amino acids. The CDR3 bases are TGTGCCAGCAGGAGGGAATCCTGGGGCTACACCTTC. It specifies CASRRESWGYTF.

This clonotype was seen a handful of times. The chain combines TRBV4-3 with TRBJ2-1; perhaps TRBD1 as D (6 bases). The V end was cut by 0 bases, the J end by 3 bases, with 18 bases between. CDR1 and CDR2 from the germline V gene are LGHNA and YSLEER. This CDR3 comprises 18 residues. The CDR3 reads CASSQDLLGQGFYNEQFF. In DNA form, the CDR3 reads TGCGCCAGCAGCCAAGATCTACTGGGACAAGGTTTCTACAATGAGCAGTTCTTC.

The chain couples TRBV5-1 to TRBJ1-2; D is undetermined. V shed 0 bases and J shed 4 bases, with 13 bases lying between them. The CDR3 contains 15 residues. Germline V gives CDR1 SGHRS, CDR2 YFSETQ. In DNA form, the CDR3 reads TGCGCCAGCAGCTTGGACCCGCCCCAGATCTATGGCTACACCTTC. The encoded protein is CASSLDPPQIYGYTF.

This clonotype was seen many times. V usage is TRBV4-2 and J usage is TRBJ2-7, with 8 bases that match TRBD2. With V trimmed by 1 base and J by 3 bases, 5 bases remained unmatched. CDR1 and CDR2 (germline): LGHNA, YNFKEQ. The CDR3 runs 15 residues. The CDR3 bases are TGTGCCAGCAGCCAAGTGGCAGCGGGGGTCTACGAGCAGTACTTC. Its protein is CASSQVAAGVYEQYF.